This TCR beta chain was identified in a study of cytomegalovirus exposure and HLA in healthy donors. Regarding the study as a whole: In vitro checks showed that a few CMV-associated chains really do target CMV antigens. Some TCR beta chains (more than 150 of them) were listed as cytomegalovirus-associated.

Points on this clone: The antigen remains unidentified.

With 60 Vbeta and 13 Jbeta primers, the PCR was carried out. Only in-frame clones appear in the TCRdb table, and some are missing; sequencing was by immunoSEQ multiplex PCR. Counted here are under 200,000 clones, around 79% occurring once; the ten biggest clones make up more than 13%. The CDR3 is 18 residues long. Germline V lookup: CDR1 SNHLY, CDR2 FYNNEI. The trim removed 8 bases at V and 5 bases at J, leaving 15 bases unmatched. This TCR was sampled from a man aged 45-65 years in good health and CMV-seropositive. The gene calls are TRBV2 and TRBJ2-2; 12 nucleotides match TRBD2. The specimen sequenced was PBMCs. The CDR3 sequence: CASQTRASGGAETGELFF. In DNA form, the CDR3 reads TGTGCCAGCCAAACAAGGGCTAGCGGGGGGGCGGAGACCGGGGAGCTGTTTTTT.